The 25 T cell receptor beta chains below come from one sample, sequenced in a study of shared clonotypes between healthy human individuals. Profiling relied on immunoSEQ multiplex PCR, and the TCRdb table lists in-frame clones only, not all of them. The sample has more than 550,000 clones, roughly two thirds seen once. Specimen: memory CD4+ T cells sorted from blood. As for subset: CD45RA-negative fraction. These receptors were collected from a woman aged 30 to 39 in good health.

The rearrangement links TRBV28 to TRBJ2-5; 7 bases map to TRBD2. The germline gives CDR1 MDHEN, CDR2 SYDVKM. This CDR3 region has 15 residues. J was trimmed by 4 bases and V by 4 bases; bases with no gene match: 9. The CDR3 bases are TGTGCCAGCAGTTACGTCGGACTAGTCTCAGAGACCCAGTACTTC. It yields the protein CASSYVGLVSETQYF.

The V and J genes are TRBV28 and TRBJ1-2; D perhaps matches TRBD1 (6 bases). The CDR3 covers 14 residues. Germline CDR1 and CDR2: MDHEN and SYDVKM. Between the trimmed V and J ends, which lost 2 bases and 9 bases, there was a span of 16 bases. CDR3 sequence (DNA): TGTGCCAGCAGTTTAGGGGGGCAAACTATGCGCTACACCTTC. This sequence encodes CASSLGGQTMRYTF.

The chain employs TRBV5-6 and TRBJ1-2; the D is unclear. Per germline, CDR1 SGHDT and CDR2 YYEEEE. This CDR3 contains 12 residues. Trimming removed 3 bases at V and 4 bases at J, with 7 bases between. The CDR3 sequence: CASSSGTYGYTF. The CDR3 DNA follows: TGTGCCAGCAGCTCCGGAACCTATGGCTACACCTTC.

This CDR3 is CASSQHSDGMNTEAFF. The CDR3 DNA reads as TGTGCCAGCAGTCAGCACTCGGACGGTATGAACACTGAAGCTTTCTTT. The chain couples TRBV28 to TRBJ1-1; no reliable D call. This CDR3 region has 16 residues. Germline V gene data show CDR1 as MDHEN and CDR2 as SYDVKM. V dropped 5 bases and J dropped 0 bases, with 16 bases sitting between them.

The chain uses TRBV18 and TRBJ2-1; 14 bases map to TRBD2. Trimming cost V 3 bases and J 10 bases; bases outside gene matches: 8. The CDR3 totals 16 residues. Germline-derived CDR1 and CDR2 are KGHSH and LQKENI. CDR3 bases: TGTGCCAGCTCACCTCCGGGACTAGCGGGAGTCGGGGAGCAGTTCTTC. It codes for CASSPPGLAGVGEQFF.

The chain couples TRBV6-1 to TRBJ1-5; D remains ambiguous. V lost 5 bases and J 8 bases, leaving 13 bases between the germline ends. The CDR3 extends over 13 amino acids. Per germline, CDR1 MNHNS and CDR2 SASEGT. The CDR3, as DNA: TGTGCCAGCAGTCCGGGATGGATCAAGCCCCAGCATTTT. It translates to CASSPGWIKPQHF.

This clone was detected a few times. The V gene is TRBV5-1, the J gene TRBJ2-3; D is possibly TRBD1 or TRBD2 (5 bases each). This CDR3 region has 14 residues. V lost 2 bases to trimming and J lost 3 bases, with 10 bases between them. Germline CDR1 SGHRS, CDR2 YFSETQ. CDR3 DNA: TGCGCCAGCAGCTTTGGGGACGAGACAGATACGCAGTATTTT. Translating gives CASSFGDETDTQYF.

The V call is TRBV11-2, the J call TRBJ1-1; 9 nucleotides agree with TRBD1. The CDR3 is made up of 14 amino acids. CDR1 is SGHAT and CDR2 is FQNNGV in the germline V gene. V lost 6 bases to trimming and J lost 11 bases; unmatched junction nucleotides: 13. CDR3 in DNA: TGTGCCAGCAGACCTTCCCTAACCGGGACAGGGGCTTTCTTT. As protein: CASRPSLTGTGAFF.

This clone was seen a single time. The CDR3 bases are TGTGCCAGTAGGGACAGTGGGGGGTTACTATCTGGGGCCAACGTCCTGACTTTC. It codes for CASRDSGGLLSGANVLTF. The rearrangement links TRBV19 to TRBJ2-6; D could derive from TRBD1 or TRBD2 (6 bases each). With 6 bases removed from V and 1 base from J, the gap between germline ends came to 19 bases. Germline CDR1 LNHDA, CDR2 SQIVND (reference sequence). The CDR3 loop spans 18 amino acids.

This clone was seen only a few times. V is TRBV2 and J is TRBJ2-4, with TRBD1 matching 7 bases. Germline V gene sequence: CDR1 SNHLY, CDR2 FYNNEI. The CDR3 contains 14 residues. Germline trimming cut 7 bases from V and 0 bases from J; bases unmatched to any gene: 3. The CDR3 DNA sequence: TGTGCCAGCAATAGACAGGGAGCCAAAAACATTCAGTACTTC. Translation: CASNRQGAKNIQYF.

In nucleotides, the CDR3 is TGTGCCAGCAGTGAAGCAGGGGGTGCAACTAATGAAAAACTGTTTTTT. Translated, it gives CASSEAGGATNEKLFF. The chain couples TRBV2 to TRBJ1-4, with D perhaps TRBD1 (6 bases). This CDR3 region has 16 residues. V gave up 0 bases and J gave up 0 bases, with 8 bases separating them. Germline assignment: CDR1 SNHLY and CDR2 FYNNEI.

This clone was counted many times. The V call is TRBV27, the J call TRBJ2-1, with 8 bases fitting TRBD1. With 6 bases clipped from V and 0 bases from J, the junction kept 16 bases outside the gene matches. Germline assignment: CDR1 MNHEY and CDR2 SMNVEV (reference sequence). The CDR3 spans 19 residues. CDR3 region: CASRRRQGTVGFSYNEQFF. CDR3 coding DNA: TGTGCCAGCAGGCGGAGACAGGGGACGGTGGGGTTCTCCTACAATGAGCAGTTCTTC.

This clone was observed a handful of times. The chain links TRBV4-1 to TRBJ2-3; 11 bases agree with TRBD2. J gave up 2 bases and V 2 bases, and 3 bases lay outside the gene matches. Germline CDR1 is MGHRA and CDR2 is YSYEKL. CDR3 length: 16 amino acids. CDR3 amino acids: CASSQFSGRDTDTQYF. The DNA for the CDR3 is TGCGCCAGCAGCCAATTTAGCGGGAGGGACACAGATACGCAGTATTTT.

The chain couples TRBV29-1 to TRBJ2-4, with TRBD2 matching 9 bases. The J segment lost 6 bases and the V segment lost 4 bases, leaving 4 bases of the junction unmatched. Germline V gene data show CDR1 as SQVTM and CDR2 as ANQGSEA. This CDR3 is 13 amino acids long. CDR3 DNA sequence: TGCAGCGTTGTCTTGACTAGCGGAAACATTCAGTACTTC. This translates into CSVVLTSGNIQYF.

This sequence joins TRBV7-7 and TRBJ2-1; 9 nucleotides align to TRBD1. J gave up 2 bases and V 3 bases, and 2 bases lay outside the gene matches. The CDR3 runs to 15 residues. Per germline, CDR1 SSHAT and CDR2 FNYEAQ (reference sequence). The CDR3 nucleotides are TGTGCCAGCAGCTTGGGACAGGGAACCTACAATGAGCAGTTCTTC. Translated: CASSLGQGTYNEQFF.

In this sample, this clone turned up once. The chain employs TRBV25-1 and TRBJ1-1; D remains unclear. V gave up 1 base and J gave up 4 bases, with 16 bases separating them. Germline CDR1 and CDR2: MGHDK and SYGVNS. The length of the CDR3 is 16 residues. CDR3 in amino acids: CASSELDETSGTEAFF. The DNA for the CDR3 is TGTGCCAGCAGTGAATTGGACGAAACCAGTGGCACTGAAGCTTTCTTT.

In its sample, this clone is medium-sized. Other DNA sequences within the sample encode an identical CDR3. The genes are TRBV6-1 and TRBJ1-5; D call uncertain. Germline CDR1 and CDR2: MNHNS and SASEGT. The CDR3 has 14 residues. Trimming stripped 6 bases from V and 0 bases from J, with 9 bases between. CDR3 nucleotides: TGTGCCAGCAGCCCCGAGTATAGCAATCAGCCCCAGCATTTT. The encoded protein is CASSPEYSNQPQHF.

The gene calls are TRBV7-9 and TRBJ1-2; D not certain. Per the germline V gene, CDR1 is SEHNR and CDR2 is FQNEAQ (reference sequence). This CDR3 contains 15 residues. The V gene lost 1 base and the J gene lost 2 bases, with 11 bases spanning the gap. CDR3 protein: CASSLERPGNYGYTF. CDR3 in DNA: TGTGCCAGCAGCTTAGAAAGGCCGGGGAACTATGGCTACACCTTC.

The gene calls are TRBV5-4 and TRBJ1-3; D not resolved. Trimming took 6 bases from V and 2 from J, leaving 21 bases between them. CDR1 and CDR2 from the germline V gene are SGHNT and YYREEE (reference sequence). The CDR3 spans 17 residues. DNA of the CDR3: TGTGCCAGCACCCCAACCTGGGGAAGCGGTCCTGGAAACACCATATATTTT. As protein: CASTPTWGSGPGNTIYF.

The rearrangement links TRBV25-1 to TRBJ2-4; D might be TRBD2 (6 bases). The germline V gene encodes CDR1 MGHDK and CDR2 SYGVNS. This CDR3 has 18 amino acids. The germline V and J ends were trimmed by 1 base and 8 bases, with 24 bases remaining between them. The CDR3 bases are TGTGCCAGCAGTGAATTTACGTCTAGCGCCTCGAGCAAGGACATTCAGTACTTC. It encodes CASSEFTSSASSKDIQYF.

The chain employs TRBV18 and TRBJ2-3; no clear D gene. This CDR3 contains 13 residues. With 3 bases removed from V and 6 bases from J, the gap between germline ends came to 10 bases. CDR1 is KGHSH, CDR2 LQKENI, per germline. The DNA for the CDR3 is TGTGCCAGCTCACCTTTTGGTGGGGATACGCAGTATTTT. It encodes CASSPFGGDTQYF.

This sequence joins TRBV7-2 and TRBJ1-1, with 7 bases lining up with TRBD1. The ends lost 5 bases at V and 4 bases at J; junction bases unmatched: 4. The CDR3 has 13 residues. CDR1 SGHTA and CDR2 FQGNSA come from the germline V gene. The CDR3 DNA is TGTGCCAGCAGCCTCGACAGGGCCACTGAAGCTTTCTTT. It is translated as CASSLDRATEAFF.

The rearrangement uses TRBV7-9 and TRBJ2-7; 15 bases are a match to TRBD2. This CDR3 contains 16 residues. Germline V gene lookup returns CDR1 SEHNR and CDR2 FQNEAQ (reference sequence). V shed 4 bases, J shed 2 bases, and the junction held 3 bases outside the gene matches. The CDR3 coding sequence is TGTGCCAGCAGCTGGACTAGCGGGAGGGTCGCCTACGAGCAGTACTTC. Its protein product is CASSWTSGRVAYEQYF.

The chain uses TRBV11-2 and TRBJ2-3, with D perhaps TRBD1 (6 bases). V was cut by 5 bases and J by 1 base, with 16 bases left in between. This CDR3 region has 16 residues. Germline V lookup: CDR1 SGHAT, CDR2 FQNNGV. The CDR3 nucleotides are TGTGCCAGCAGCCACTCAACAGGGTCGGGCACAGATACGCAGTATTTT. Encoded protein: CASSHSTGSGTDTQYF.

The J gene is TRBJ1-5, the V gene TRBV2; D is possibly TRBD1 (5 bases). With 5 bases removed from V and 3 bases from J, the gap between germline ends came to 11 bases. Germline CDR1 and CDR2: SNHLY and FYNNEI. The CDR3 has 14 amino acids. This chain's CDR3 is CASSKDKVNQPQHF. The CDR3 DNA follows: TGTGCCAGCAGTAAGGACAAGGTCAATCAGCCCCAGCATTTT.